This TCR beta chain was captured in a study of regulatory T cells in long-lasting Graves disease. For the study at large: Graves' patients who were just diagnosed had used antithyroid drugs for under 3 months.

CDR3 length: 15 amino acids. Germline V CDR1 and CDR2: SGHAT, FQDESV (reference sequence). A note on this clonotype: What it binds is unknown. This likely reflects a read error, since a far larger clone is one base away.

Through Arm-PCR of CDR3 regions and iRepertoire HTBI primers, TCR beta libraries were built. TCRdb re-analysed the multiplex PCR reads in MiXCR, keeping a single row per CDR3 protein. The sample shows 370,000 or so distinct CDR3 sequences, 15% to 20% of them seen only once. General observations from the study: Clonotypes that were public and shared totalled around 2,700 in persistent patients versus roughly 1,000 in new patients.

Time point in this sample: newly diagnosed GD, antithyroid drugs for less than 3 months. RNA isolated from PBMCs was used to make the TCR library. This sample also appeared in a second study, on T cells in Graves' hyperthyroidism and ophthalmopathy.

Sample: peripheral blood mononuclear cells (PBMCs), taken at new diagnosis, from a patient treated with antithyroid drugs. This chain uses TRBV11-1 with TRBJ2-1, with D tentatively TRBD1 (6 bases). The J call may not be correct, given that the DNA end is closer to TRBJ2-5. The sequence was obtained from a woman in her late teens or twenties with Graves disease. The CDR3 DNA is TGTGCCAGCAGCCAAGAGCACAGGGTTTCCAAGGCCCAGTACTTC. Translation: CASSQEHRVSKAQYF.